The rows below give T cell receptor beta chains drawn from one sample of a study of CD8 T cells in Susac syndrome. MiXCR was run by TCRdb on the immunoSEQ multiplex PCR reads, yielding one entry per CDR3 protein. The sample shows 180,000 or so distinct CDR3 sequences, about 95% of them seen only once. The material sequenced was CD4+ T cells from PBMCs. Every receptor here comes from a human donor in good health. Each CDR3 is given with its conserved first and last residue. The order of the fields is J gene, D gene, V gene, clone size, CDR3 protein, CDR3 DNA. D genes are given only for firm matches. The size of a clone is reported for some rows only, either as once, few or many, or as a class for expanded clones.

j_gene: TRBJ2-7
d_gene: TRBD1
v_gene: TRBV20-1
abundance: once
CDR3aa: CSASDPGQGSYEQYF
CDR3nt: TGCAGTGCTAGTGATCCGGGACAGGGATCCTACGAGCAGTACTTC

j_gene: TRBJ2-3
d_gene: .
v_gene: TRBV30
abundance: .
CDR3aa: CAWRRSDTQYF
CDR3nt: TGTGCCTGGAGGCGCTCAGATACGCAGTATTTT

j_gene: TRBJ1-1
d_gene: .
v_gene: TRBV9
abundance: .
CDR3aa: CASSRTDNTEAFF
CDR3nt: TGTGCCAGCAGCCGGACGGATAACACTGAAGCTTTCTTT

j_gene: TRBJ1-1
d_gene: TRBD1
v_gene: TRBV7-9
abundance: .
CDR3aa: CASSTGQGSTTEAFF
CDR3nt: TGTGCCAGCAGCACGGGACAGGGATCAACCACTGAAGCTTTCTTT

j_gene: TRBJ2-3
d_gene: .
v_gene: TRBV28
abundance: .
CDR3aa: CASISSTDTQYF
CDR3nt: TGTGCCAGCATCTCTAGCACAGATACGCAGTATTTT

j_gene: TRBJ2-2
d_gene: TRBD1
v_gene: TRBV3-1
abundance: .
CDR3aa: CASSRGQHTGELFF
CDR3nt: TGTGCCAGCAGCCGGGGACAGCACACCGGGGAGCTGTTTTTT

j_gene: TRBJ2-5
d_gene: TRBD1
v_gene: TRBV18
abundance: .
CDR3aa: CASSPGQPETQYF
CDR3nt: TGTGCCAGCTCACCGGGACAGCCAGAGACCCAGTACTTC

j_gene: TRBJ2-1
d_gene: .
v_gene: TRBV7-3
abundance: .
CDR3aa: CASSPLGGSYNEQFF
CDR3nt: TGTGCCAGCAGCCCGTTGGGGGGCTCCTACAATGAGCAGTTCTTC

j_gene: TRBJ2-5
d_gene: .
v_gene: TRBV7-3
abundance: .
CDR3aa: CASSLQREETQYF
CDR3nt: TGTGCCAGCAGCTTACAGCGTGAAGAGACCCAGTACTTC

j_gene: TRBJ2-4
d_gene: .
v_gene: TRBV18
abundance: .
CDR3aa: CASSPGENIQYF
CDR3nt: TGTGCCAGCTCACCAGGGGAAAACATTCAGTACTTC

j_gene: TRBJ2-3
d_gene: TRBD1
v_gene: TRBV9
abundance: .
CDR3aa: CASSVRGTGGDTQYF
CDR3nt: TGTGCCAGCAGCGTACGAGGGACAGGGGGGGATACGCAGTATTTT

j_gene: TRBJ2-1
d_gene: .
v_gene: TRBV29-1
abundance: .
CDR3aa: CSVAGIGGRPYNEQFF
CDR3nt: TGCAGCGTTGCTGGGATCGGGGGACGACCGTACAATGAGCAGTTCTTC

j_gene: TRBJ1-5
d_gene: .
v_gene: TRBV15
abundance: .
CDR3aa: CATSREPMHPQHF
CDR3nt: TGTGCCACCAGCAGAGAGCCGATGCACCCCCAGCATTTT

j_gene: TRBJ2-3
d_gene: .
v_gene: TRBV7-7
abundance: .
CDR3aa: CASSLGLGATDTQYF
CDR3nt: TGTGCTAGCAGCTTAGGCCTCGGGGCCACAGATACGCAGTATTTT

j_gene: TRBJ1-2
d_gene: TRBD1
v_gene: TRBV5-6
abundance: .
CDR3aa: CASSATGEENGYTF
CDR3nt: TGTGCCAGCAGCGCGACAGGGGAAGAGAATGGCTACACCTTC

j_gene: TRBJ2-3
d_gene: TRBD1
v_gene: TRBV29-1
abundance: once
CDR3aa: CSAQGAADTQYF
CDR3nt: TGCAGCGCACAGGGGGCCGCAGATACGCAGTATTTT

j_gene: TRBJ2-3
d_gene: TRBD2
v_gene: TRBV24-1
abundance: .
CDR3aa: CATSDSPGVAGRTQYF
CDR3nt: TGTGCCACCAGTGATTCCCCTGGGGTAGCGGGGCGGACGCAGTATTTT

j_gene: TRBJ2-3
d_gene: .
v_gene: TRBV20-1
abundance: .
CDR3aa: CSASLVPPEYF
CDR3nt: TGCAGTGCTAGTCTAGTCCCCCCCGAATATTTT

j_gene: TRBJ2-7
d_gene: .
v_gene: TRBV11-1
abundance: .
CDR3aa: CASSFQGTYEQYF
CDR3nt: TGTGCCAGCAGCTTCCAGGGGACCTACGAGCAGTACTTC

j_gene: TRBJ1-1
d_gene: .
v_gene: TRBV9
abundance: once
CDR3aa: CASSVGPSPTEAFF
CDR3nt: TGTGCCAGCAGCGTAGGGCCCAGTCCCACTGAAGCTTTCTTT

j_gene: TRBJ2-1
d_gene: TRBD2
v_gene: TRBV20-1
abundance: .
CDR3aa: CSARRLAGVEQFF
CDR3nt: TGCAGTGCTAGGCGCCTAGCGGGGGTGGAGCAGTTCTTC

j_gene: TRBJ2-1
d_gene: .
v_gene: TRBV5-6
abundance: .
CDR3aa: CASSLAGYTYNEQFF
CDR3nt: TGTGCCAGCAGCTTAGCGGGTTACACCTACAATGAGCAGTTCTTC

j_gene: TRBJ2-7
d_gene: .
v_gene: TRBV20-1
abundance: .
CDR3aa: CSASTAYEQYF
CDR3nt: TGCAGTGCTAGTACTGCCTACGAGCAGTACTTC

j_gene: TRBJ2-5
d_gene: .
v_gene: TRBV20-1
abundance: .
CDR3aa: CSAPPLGVGQETQYF
CDR3nt: TGCAGTGCCCCCCCTCTGGGCGTGGGCCAAGAGACCCAGTACTTC

j_gene: TRBJ1-1
d_gene: .
v_gene: TRBV30
abundance: once
CDR3aa: CAWGDSMNTEAFF
CDR3nt: TGTGCCTGGGGAGACTCGATGAACACTGAAGCTTTCTTT

j_gene: TRBJ2-1
d_gene: TRBD2
v_gene: TRBV20-1
abundance: .
CDR3aa: CSAQTFSGGYNEQFF
CDR3nt: TGCAGTGCTCAAACCTTTAGCGGGGGTTACAATGAGCAGTTCTTC

j_gene: TRBJ2-1
d_gene: TRBD2
v_gene: TRBV15
abundance: .
CDR3aa: CATLAGGLSYNEQFF
CDR3nt: TGTGCCACTTTAGCGGGGGGGCTGTCCTACAATGAGCAGTTCTTC

j_gene: TRBJ2-1
d_gene: TRBD2
v_gene: TRBV15
abundance: .
CDR3aa: CATSRGSSGYGEQFF
CDR3nt: TGTGCCACCAGCAGAGGTTCTAGCGGGTACGGGGAGCAGTTCTTC

j_gene: TRBJ2-5
d_gene: .
v_gene: TRBV5-6
abundance: once
CDR3aa: CASSLIGVETQYF
CDR3nt: TGTGCCAGCAGCTTGATCGGGGTTGAGACCCAGTACTTC

j_gene: TRBJ1-2
d_gene: .
v_gene: TRBV12-3/TRBV12-4
abundance: once
CDR3aa: CASSPITGYGYTF
CDR3nt: TGTGCCAGCAGTCCGATTACAGGGTATGGCTACACCTTC

j_gene: TRBJ2-2
d_gene: .
v_gene: TRBV12-3/TRBV12-4
abundance: .
CDR3aa: CASSRGTVGTGELFF
CDR3nt: TGTGCCAGCAGCCGGGGGACGGTAGGGACCGGGGAGCTGTTTTTT

j_gene: TRBJ1-5
d_gene: TRBD1
v_gene: TRBV5-6
abundance: once
CDR3aa: CASSFGTGGQPQHF
CDR3nt: TGTGCCAGCAGCTTCGGGACAGGGGGACAGCCCCAGCATTTT

j_gene: TRBJ1-6
d_gene: .
v_gene: TRBV6-2/TRBV6-3
abundance: .
CDR3aa: CASSSGTVNNSPLHF
CDR3nt: TGTGCCAGCAGTAGCGGGACGGTTAATAATTCACCCCTCCACTTT

j_gene: TRBJ1-2
d_gene: .
v_gene: TRBV29-1
abundance: .
CDR3aa: CSVNRDGGGYTF
CDR3nt: TGCAGCGTCAACCGGGACGGAGGGGGCTACACCTTC

j_gene: TRBJ2-3
d_gene: .
v_gene: TRBV6-5
abundance: .
CDR3aa: CASVDPGTDTQYF
CDR3nt: TGTGCCAGCGTCGACCCGGGCACAGATACGCAGTATTTT

j_gene: TRBJ2-2
d_gene: TRBD2
v_gene: TRBV12-3/TRBV12-4
abundance: .
CDR3aa: CASSSPTSMGANTGELFF
CDR3nt: TGTGCCAGCAGTTCCCCGACTAGCATGGGCGCGAACACCGGGGAGCTGTTTTTT

j_gene: TRBJ2-5
d_gene: TRBD1
v_gene: TRBV9
abundance: .
CDR3aa: CASSAGQYQETQYF
CDR3nt: TGTGCCAGCAGCGCGGGACAGTACCAAGAGACCCAGTACTTC

j_gene: TRBJ1-2
d_gene: .
v_gene: TRBV4-2
abundance: .
CDR3aa: CASSQDRQYLYGYTF
CDR3nt: TGTGCCAGCAGCCAAGATCGACAGTACCTCTATGGCTACACCTTC

j_gene: TRBJ1-2
d_gene: TRBD1
v_gene: TRBV6-2/TRBV6-3
abundance: .
CDR3aa: CASRGTTGDPNYGYTF
CDR3nt: TGTGCCAGCAGAGGGACGACAGGGGATCCTAACTATGGCTACACCTTC

j_gene: TRBJ2-1
d_gene: TRBD1
v_gene: TRBV7-3
abundance: .
CDR3aa: CASSDRGREDEQFF
CDR3nt: TGTGCCAGCAGCGACAGGGGGCGAGAGGATGAGCAGTTCTTC

j_gene: TRBJ2-7
d_gene: TRBD1
v_gene: TRBV14
abundance: .
CDR3aa: CASSKPGQGGYEQYF
CDR3nt: TGTGCCAGCAGTAAACCGGGACAGGGTGGCTACGAGCAGTACTTC

j_gene: TRBJ2-1
d_gene: .
v_gene: TRBV11-1
abundance: .
CDR3aa: CASSVSPASVDEQFF
CDR3nt: TGTGCCAGCAGCGTATCCCCGGCTAGCGTCGATGAGCAGTTCTTC

j_gene: TRBJ2-1
d_gene: .
v_gene: TRBV29-1
abundance: .
CDR3aa: CSVLGSSYNEQFF
CDR3nt: TGCAGCGTGCTCGGTAGCTCCTACAATGAGCAGTTCTTC

j_gene: TRBJ1-1
d_gene: .
v_gene: TRBV29-1
abundance: .
CDR3aa: CSVWSIDTEAFF
CDR3nt: TGCAGCGTTTGGTCTATTGACACTGAAGCTTTCTTT

j_gene: TRBJ2-2
d_gene: .
v_gene: TRBV15
abundance: .
CDR3aa: CATRWGGNTGELFF
CDR3nt: TGTGCCACCCGGTGGGGGGGCAACACCGGGGAGCTGTTTTTT

j_gene: TRBJ2-1
d_gene: .
v_gene: TRBV14
abundance: .
CDR3aa: CASSQWTPSYNEQFF
CDR3nt: TGTGCCAGCAGCCAATGGACACCCTCCTACAATGAGCAGTTCTTC

j_gene: TRBJ2-3
d_gene: .
v_gene: TRBV15
abundance: .
CDR3aa: CATSRDLTGGGTDTQYF
CDR3nt: TGTGCCACCAGCAGAGACTTGACGGGCGGAGGCACAGATACGCAGTATTTT

j_gene: TRBJ1-5
d_gene: TRBD1
v_gene: TRBV7-2
abundance: .
CDR3aa: CASSTGGTDNQPQHF
CDR3nt: TGTGCCAGCAGCACCGGAGGGACAGATAATCAGCCCCAGCATTTT

j_gene: TRBJ2-3
d_gene: .
v_gene: TRBV2
abundance: .
CDR3aa: CASRGVGTDTQYF
CDR3nt: TGTGCCAGCAGAGGGGTTGGCACAGATACGCAGTATTTT

j_gene: TRBJ2-5
d_gene: .
v_gene: TRBV30
abundance: .
CDR3aa: CAWSIGGRGETQYF
CDR3nt: TGTGCCTGGAGTATCGGTGGCAGGGGAGAGACCCAGTACTTC

j_gene: TRBJ1-6
d_gene: .
v_gene: TRBV7-6
abundance: .
CDR3aa: CASSLDRAQYNSPLHF
CDR3nt: TGTGCCAGCAGCTTAGACAGGGCCCAGTATAATTCACCCCTCCACTTT

j_gene: TRBJ2-3
d_gene: .
v_gene: TRBV7-8
abundance: .
CDR3aa: CASSSRGPPTDTQYF
CDR3nt: TGTGCCAGCAGCTCCCGGGGTCCCCCCACAGATACGCAGTATTTT

j_gene: TRBJ2-5
d_gene: .
v_gene: TRBV20-1
abundance: .
CDR3aa: CSARVKETQYF
CDR3nt: TGCAGTGCTAGAGTAAAAGAGACCCAGTACTTC

j_gene: TRBJ1-2
d_gene: .
v_gene: TRBV20-1
abundance: .
CDR3aa: CSPRDQGSGYGYTF
CDR3nt: TGCAGCCCTAGAGATCAAGGGAGCGGCTATGGCTACACCTTC

j_gene: TRBJ2-7
d_gene: TRBD1
v_gene: TRBV7-3
abundance: .
CDR3aa: CASSRDSGSYEQYF
CDR3nt: TGTGCCAGCAGCCGGGACAGTGGTTCCTACGAGCAGTACTTC

j_gene: TRBJ2-3
d_gene: .
v_gene: TRBV20-1
abundance: .
CDR3aa: CSAMKGGDTQYF
CDR3nt: TGCAGTGCCATGAAAGGGGGAGATACGCAGTATTTT

j_gene: TRBJ2-6
d_gene: .
v_gene: TRBV3-1
abundance: once
CDR3aa: CATNSGANVLTF
CDR3nt: TGTGCCACGAACTCTGGGGCCAACGTCCTGACTTTC

j_gene: TRBJ2-3
d_gene: .
v_gene: TRBV6-2/TRBV6-3
abundance: few
CDR3aa: CASSLTGDTQYF
CDR3nt: TGTGCCAGCAGCTTGACTGGGGATACGCAGTATTTT